Reported below is one TCR beta chain. It was with unique molecular identifiers that the TCRbeta library was prepared. Via MiXCR, TCRdb re-called the PCR reads, giving one row per CDR3 protein. The sample gives some 500,000 distinct CDR3 sequences, approximately 20% of which show up once; more than 2.5% is in the top ten. Germline-derived CDR1 and CDR2 are SEHNR and FQNEAQ (reference sequence). Trimming removed 5 bases at V and 5 bases at J, with 13 bases between. The CDR3 has 13 amino acids. The sample is drawn from a study of T-cell reconstitution after alpha-beta-depleted transplantation in children.

The sequencing used PBMCs from the stem cell graft donor, collected from the stem cell graft. The receptor was derived from a human donor who donated a stem cell graft to a child with acute lymphoblastic leukemia. The chain uses TRBV7-9 and TRBJ2-7; the D is unclear. This CDR3 reads CASSPVVWDEQYF. CDR3 in DNA: TGTGCCAGCAGCCCAGTCGTATGGGACGAGCAGTACTTC.